Described below is a single T cell receptor beta chain sequence and its context. Its antigen is as yet unknown. The entry originates in a study of shared clonotypes between healthy human individuals. Study-wide findings and caveats: Limited genetic and exposure-history diversity came from having few donors.

Terminally differentiated effector memory CD45RA+ cells were excluded from the naive CD8 cells, which were CD45RO-negative and positively selected for CCR7. HIV-negative, healthy adults without recent acute infections or vaccinations were the donors. Genomic DNA (from each subset) was split evenly across several immunoSEQ plates. Assay used: immunoSEQ multiplex PCR; TCRdb lists only in-frame clones, some missing. The sample holds about 1.9 million clones; about 93% are singletons and the top ten take around 1.7%. CDR1 is MGHRA, CDR2 YSYEKL, per germline. The germline V and J ends were trimmed by 3 bases and 13 bases, with 16 bases remaining between them. The CDR3 is made up of 12 amino acids.

The receptor's source is a man younger than 35 in good health. Some clones in this sample may be carry-over from other donors' samples. The sequenced material came from naive CD8+ T cells from PBMCs. The V gene is TRBV4-1, the J gene TRBJ2-7; possibly TRBD1 for D (7 bases). The chain's CDR3 is CASSHPGGQCYF. The CDR3 nucleotides are TGCGCCAGCAGCCACCCCGGGGGACAGTGCTACTTC.